Shown below are 11 T cell receptor beta chains from a single sample sequenced in a study of cytomegalovirus exposure and HLA in healthy donors. PCR employed 60 Vbeta and 13 Jbeta primers. Clones were sequenced by immunoSEQ multiplex PCR, and TCRdb holds only the in-frame ones, with some missing. The data hold about 100,000 clones, with approximately 76% observed a single time. The sequencing input was PBMCs. These receptors all come from a middle-aged man in good health and CMV-seronegative.

The chain uses TRBV6-5 and TRBJ2-7; D unresolved. The CDR3 totals 13 residues. V lost 6 bases and J 0 bases, leaving 9 bases between the germline ends. The germline V gene encodes CDR1 MNHEY and CDR2 SVGAGI. The CDR3 loop reads CASRSGDSYEQYV. CDR3 bases: TGTGCCAGCAGGTCCGGAGACTCCTACGAGCAGTACGTC.

This chain connects TRBV19 to TRBJ2-1; 7 bases line up with TRBD2. V gave up 4 bases and J gave up 2 bases; unmatched junction bases: 8. Germline V gene lookup returns CDR1 LNHDA and CDR2 SQIVND (reference sequence). The CDR3 totals 16 residues. Here the CDR3 reads CASSNRGAGAYNEQFF. CDR3 in DNA: TGTGCCAGTAGTAACCGAGGGGCGGGGGCCTACAATGAGCAGTTCTTC.

The chain links TRBV19 to TRBJ2-2; 12 bases match TRBD2. V lost 5 bases to trimming and J lost 1 base; unmatched junction nucleotides: 2. The CDR3 contains 16 residues. Per germline, CDR1 LNHDA and CDR2 SQIVND (reference sequence). The CDR3 region is CASSRLAGENTGELFF. The CDR3 DNA follows: TGTGCCAGTAGTCGACTAGCGGGAGAGAACACCGGGGAGCTGTTTTTT.

The rearrangement uses TRBV29-1 and TRBJ1-2; D is undetermined. This CDR3 spans 14 amino acids. Germline V gene sequence: CDR1 SQVTM, CDR2 ANQGSEA. V lost 8 bases and J lost 0, with 16 bases in between. CDR3 coding DNA: TGCAGCACAGCTGGAGGGTCTGCTAACTATGGCTACACCTTC. Translating gives CSTAGGSANYGYTF.

The chain is built from TRBV7-2 and TRBJ2-2, with D uncertain. This CDR3 region has 15 residues. Per germline, CDR1 SGHTA and CDR2 FQGNSA. The V and J ends lost 3 bases and 0 bases respectively, with 8 bases between them. The DNA of the CDR3 is TGTGCCAGCAGCTTTAGCCCAGCGAACACCGGGGAGCTGTTTTTT. Its protein product is CASSFSPANTGELFF.

This rearrangement joins TRBV28 to TRBJ1-2; a possible D gene is TRBD1 (5 bases). Germline lookup yields CDR1 MDHEN and CDR2 SYDVKM. This CDR3 is 13 amino acids long. V was trimmed by 5 bases and J by 0 bases, leaving 7 bases between them. The CDR3 DNA sequence: TGTGCCAGCAGTAGGGACTCTAACTATGGCTACACCTTC. This codes for CASSRDSNYGYTF.

The rearrangement links TRBV11-3 to TRBJ2-5, with a possible D match to TRBD2 (6 bases). V was trimmed by 2 bases and J by 11 bases, leaving 12 bases between them. The germline V gene has CDR1 SGHNT and CDR2 YENEEA. The CDR3 contains 12 residues. CDR3 nucleotides: TGTGCCAGCAGCTTAACTACGGGGGAGCAGTACTTC. It yields the protein CASSLTTGEQYF.

The chain combines TRBV2 with TRBJ1-2; 7 positions agree with TRBD1. V dropped 6 bases and J dropped 7; count of bases not matched to a gene: 11. The CDR3 sequence is 14 residues long. Looked up from germline, CDR1 is SNHLY and CDR2 is FYNNEI. The CDR3 region has the DNA TGTGCCAGCAGGTTTTTATTGACAGGGTCTGGCTACACCTTC. It codes for CASRFLLTGSGYTF. The full variable domain, with the rest looked up from reference TRBV2 and TRBJ1-2, is EPEVTQTPSHQVTQMGQEVILRCVPISNHLYFYWYRQILGQKVEFLVSFYNNEISEKSEIFDDQFSVERPDGSNFTLKIRSTKLEDSAMYFCASRFLLTGSGYTFGSGTRLTVV.

The rearrangement joins TRBV10-3 to TRBJ2-7; tentative D call: TRBD2 (5 bases). Looked up from germline, CDR1 is ENHRY and CDR2 is SYGVKD. Trimming removed 4 bases at V and 3 bases at J, with 7 bases between. The CDR3 covers 12 residues. The CDR3 region has the DNA TGTGCCATCAGTGTTGAGGGCTACGAGCAGTACTTC. Translation gives CAISVEGYEQYF.

This clone was observed a few times. V gene TRBV6-6 combines with J gene TRBJ1-5; TRBD1 matches at 10 bases. Germline V gives CDR1 MNHNY, CDR2 SVGAGI (reference sequence). V lost 6 bases and J lost 6; bases outside the gene matches: 8. This CDR3 has 15 amino acids. The CDR3 sequence is CASSILDRGLQPQHF. The CDR3 region has the DNA TGTGCCAGCAGCATCCTCGACAGGGGGCTTCAGCCCCAGCATTTT.

The rearrangement links TRBV21-1 to TRBJ2-5; the table assigns TRBD1, which was not confirmed against the DNA. TRBV21-1 is labeled a pseudogene. The CDR3 contains 18 residues. CDR3 sequence (DNA): TGTGCCAGCAGCAAATGGCAGGGGGCTACCGAAATTAAAGAGACCCAGTACTTC. Its translation is CASSKWQGATEIKETQYF.